This entry features one TCR beta chain sequence. Sequenced by immunoSEQ multiplex PCR; TCRdb stores in-frame clones only, minus some. Among 150,000 to 200,000 clones, 75% to 85% were seen once, and the ten largest hold about 12%. This entry belongs to a study of blood T cell repertoires in COVID-19. Study-wide context: T cells, B-cell-depleted T cells, or PBMCs provided the cDNA or gDNA that served as material.

Enrollment of patients from Seattle took place during active infection, with longitudinal follow-up. The specimen was peripheral blood. The sequence was obtained from a woman of 80 years or more with COVID-19, enrolled during active disease.

Written as DNA, the CDR3 is TGTGCCAGCAGCTTAACCGGGAGTGGCAGGGAGCTGTTTTTT. It translates to CASSLTGSGRELFF. The J gene is TRBJ2-2, the V gene TRBV7-9; possibly TRBD2 for D (6 bases). CDR1 is SEHNR, CDR2 FQNEAQ, per germline (reference sequence). V lost 2 bases and J lost 9, with 13 bases in between. The CDR3 consists of 14 residues.